The present T cell receptor (beta chain) was sequenced within a study of blood T cell repertoires in COVID-19. As for the study in general: The United States, Italy and Spain provided the acute and convalescent COVID-19 samples. Sources were T cells, B-cell-depleted T cells, or PBMCs; the material itself was cDNA or gDNA.

The CDR3 has 16 residues. J was trimmed by 6 bases and V by 0 bases; bases with no gene match: 9. The germline gives CDR1 SGHRS, CDR2 YFSETQ. Original analysis: Quantification of nucleated cells was approximated via reference gene primer amplification. TCRdb's table, derived via immunoSEQ multiplex PCR, lists solely in-frame clones and lacks some. V, J and clone size are taken as reported in that table, and D and trimming were inferred from the DNA itself. The sample includes approximately 80,000 clones, about 87% of them seen just once. This sequence originates from a man aged 35 to 55 with acute or convalescent COVID-19. Sequencing was performed on peripheral blood. V is TRBV5-1 and J is TRBJ2-1; 7 bases line up with TRBD1. CDR3 bases: TGCGCCAGCAGCTTGGAACCATGGGACAGATCCAATGAGCAGTTCTTC. It specifies CASSLEPWDRSNEQFF.